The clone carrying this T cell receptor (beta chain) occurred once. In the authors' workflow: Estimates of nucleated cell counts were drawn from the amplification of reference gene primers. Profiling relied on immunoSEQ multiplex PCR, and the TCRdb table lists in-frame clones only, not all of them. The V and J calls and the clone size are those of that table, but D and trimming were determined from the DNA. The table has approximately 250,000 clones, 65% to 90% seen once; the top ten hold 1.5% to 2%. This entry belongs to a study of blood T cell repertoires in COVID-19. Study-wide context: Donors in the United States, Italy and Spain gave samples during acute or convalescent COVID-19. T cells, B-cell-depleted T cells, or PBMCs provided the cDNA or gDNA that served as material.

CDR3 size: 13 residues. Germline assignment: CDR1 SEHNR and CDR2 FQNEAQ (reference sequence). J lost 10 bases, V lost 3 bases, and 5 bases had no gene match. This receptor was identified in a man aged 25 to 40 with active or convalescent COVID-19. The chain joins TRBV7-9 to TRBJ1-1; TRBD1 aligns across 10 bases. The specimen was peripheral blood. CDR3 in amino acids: CASSLDDRGRAFF. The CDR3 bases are TGTGCCAGCAGCTTGGACGACAGGGGGCGAGCTTTCTTT. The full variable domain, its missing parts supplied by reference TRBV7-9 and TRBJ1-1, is DTGVSQNPRHKITKRGQNVTFRCDPISEHNRLYWYRQTLGQGPEFLTYFQNEAQLEKSRLLSDRFSAERPKGSFSTLEIQRTEQGDSAMYLCASSLDDRGRAFFGQGTRLTVV.